The clone carrying this TCR beta chain showed up many times. Germline is not matched at one junction end, which may reflect a read error. For TCR beta, libraries came from iRepertoire HTBI primers and Arm-PCR of CDR3 regions. MiXCR, run by TCRdb on the multiplex PCR reads, gives a single entry per CDR3 protein. The sample includes under 300,000 distinct CDR3 sequences, about 16% of them seen just once. The sample is drawn from a study of regulatory T cells in long-lasting Graves disease. Looking at the study overall: Graves' cases, newly diagnosed, had used antithyroid drugs under 3 months.

Time point described: newly diagnosed GD, antithyroid drugs for less than 3 months. TCR sequences were obtained from RNA taken from PBMCs. The source is a female donor with Graves disease. Specimen: peripheral blood mononuclear cells (PBMCs), collected at new diagnosis, from a patient treated with antithyroid drugs.

DNA of the CDR3: TGTGCCAGCAGTTTAGGCTACTACGGGCAGTACTTC. Translation gives CASSLGYYGQYF. The rearrangement joins TRBV12-3 or TRBV12-4 to TRBJ2-7; no definite D call. CDR3 length: 12 amino acids.